What follows describes a single T cell receptor (beta chain). Its antigen remains unidentified. The CDR3 is 10 residues long. V shed 9 bases and J shed 2 bases, with 6 bases lying between them. The sample is drawn from a study of T cell responses to AZD1222 COVID-19 vaccine. Findings of the study overall: In all cases, repertoires were sampled only after the peak T cell response.

The method was immunoSEQ multiplex PCR; TCRdb's version includes in-frame clones alone and lacks a portion of them. Among more than 120,000 clones listed, approximately 89% were seen once. The receptor comes from an adult who received the AZD1222 COVID-19 vaccine. The chain recombines TRBV5-3 with TRBJ2-7; no reliable D call. TRBV5-3 carries the ORF label, with uncertain function. Source: peripheral blood, taken 28 days after the second AZD1222 dose. This chain's CDR3 is CATPAYEQYF. CDR3 sequence (DNA): TGTGCCACTCCGGCCTACGAGCAGTACTTC.